A selection of T cell receptor beta chains follows, all from one sample in a study of post-analysis software for immune sequencing data. TCRdb re-called the PCR reads with MiXCR, one entry per CDR3 protein. The sample has hundreds of thousands of distinct CDR3 sequences, roughly 58% seen once; the top ten hold under 6%. The sample comprised blood. The receptors were sampled from a girl aged 10 to 17 with multiple sclerosis. Both conserved end residues are part of each CDR3. D genes are given only for firm matches.

>TRBD2|TRBV12-3/TRBV12-4|-
CASSLRRVGGPRSSYNEQYF
>TRBD2|TRBV9|TRBJ2-1
CASSVMRGDYNEQFF
>TRBD1|TRBV19|TRBJ2-7
CASSRGQVYEQYF
>-|TRBV7-2|TRBJ1-2
CASSSAGISNYGYTF
>TRBD1|TRBV20-1|-
CSARGRTGAANEQYF
>-|TRBV7-3|TRBJ2-7
CASSFSSRVGYEQYF
>-|TRBV12-3/TRBV12-4|TRBJ1-1
CATTGSPTEAFF
>-|TRBV10-3|TRBJ1-2
CAISEDSNYGYTF
>TRBD1|TRBV11-2|TRBJ2-7
CASSLVPAAGTGAAYEQYF
>TRBD2|TRBV20-1|TRBJ2-3
CSAIDLAVSTDTQYF
>-|TRBV20-1|TRBJ1-2
CSAIGGYTF
>-|TRBV7-3|TRBJ2-2
CASSPTHNTGELFF
>-|TRBV6-5|TRBJ2-4
CASRYRDIQYF
>-|TRBV2|TRBJ1-1
CASNIAFRLNTEAFF
>-|TRBV3-1|TRBJ2-1
CASSWEYNEQFF
>-|TRBV2|TRBJ2-7
CASSDPSGSSENEQYF
>TRBD1|TRBV5-1|TRBJ1-6
CASSEGQGGSLHF
>TRBD2|TRBV9|TRBJ2-3
CASSIGLAGGRIWGDTQYF
>-|TRBV29-1|TRBJ1-1
CSVDVTLNTEAFF
>-|TRBV25-1|-
CASSELETGYEQYF
>-|TRBV4-3|TRBJ2-3
CASGPGSFPGVDTQYF
>-|TRBV20-1|TRBJ2-7
CSARSPYSGAYEQYF
>TRBD2|TRBV20-1|TRBJ2-5
CSASQFGLAETQYF
>-|TRBV7-2|TRBJ2-7
CASSLSPPGHSSSYEQYF
>-|TRBV5-6|TRBJ1-5
CASSHGSQPQHF
>-|TRBV27|TRBJ2-3
CASSYRDTDTQYF
>-|TRBV7-9|TRBJ2-7
CASSSPNIASKEQYF
>TRBD1|TRBV20-1|-
CSAVGQGVLTQYF
>-|TRBV29-1|TRBJ2-7
CSVRAGVTYEQYF
>-|TRBV9|TRBJ1-2
CASSVEYGQGPDGYTF
>TRBD2|TRBV23-1|TRBJ2-3
CASSQSREGTLPTDTQYF
>TRBD2|TRBV7-2|TRBJ2-7
CASSLVWGAGADEQYF
>-|TRBV5-1|TRBJ2-3
CASSGGVPGQAGDTQYF
>-|TRBV2|TRBJ1-5
CASSRGQSNNQPQHF
>TRBD2|TRBV20-1|TRBJ2-1
CSARGLAGDANEQFF
>TRBD1|TRBV6-1|TRBJ2-7
CASSESMDRGRRQYF
>TRBD1|TRBV27|TRBJ2-5
CASSLWGQLQETQYF
>TRBD2|TRBV5-1|-
CASSLFSGSHEQYF
>-|TRBV10-3|TRBJ1-2
CAISLAGSDGYTF
>-|TRBV12-3/TRBV12-4|TRBJ2-5
CASSPVLYQETQYF
>TRBD2|TRBV3-1|TRBJ2-1
CASSPPLLTSGGNEQFF
>-|TRBV20-1|TRBJ1-4
CSAVTGGGEKLFF
>TRBD1|TRBV20-1|TRBJ1-1
CSARDQTGPNTEAFF
>TRBD2|TRBV20-1|TRBJ2-3
CSAGDTSGYTDTQYF
>-|TRBV7-8|TRBJ1-2
CASSHDRSYGYTF
>TRBD1|TRBV3-1|TRBJ2-4
CASSHDRGRSDIQYF
>-|TRBV29-1|TRBJ2-5
CSATVARVETQYF
>-|TRBV7-3|-
CASRKPPTQDNEQYF
>-|TRBV29-1|TRBJ2-7
CSVPRDPGTEQYF